The present entry profiles one TCR beta chain with its context. The data originate from a study of shared clonotypes between healthy human individuals. Measured with immunoSEQ multiplex PCR; TCRdb has only the in-frame clones, and not every one. The sample holds millions of clones; less than 95% are singletons and the top ten take about 1.1%. Trimming shortened V by 1 base and J by 3 bases, and 16 bases separated the two germline ends. The CDR3 runs to 17 residues. Germline CDR1 and CDR2: SGHAT and FQNNGV. Naive CD8 cells comprised CD45RO-negative, CCR7-positively selected cells, excluding terminally differentiated effector memory CD45RA+ cells.

This sequence originates from a man aged 18 to 29 in good health. The specimen sequenced was naive CD8+ T cells sorted from blood. The rearrangement links TRBV11-2 to TRBJ1-3, with D unresolved. In DNA, the CDR3 is TGTGCCAGCAGCTTAGTCCCCAGAAATTACCTTGGAAACACCATATATTTT. It translates to CASSLVPRNYLGNTIYF. The entire variable domain, with the rest obtained from reference TRBV11-2 and TRBJ1-3, is as follows: EAGVAQSPRYKIIEKRQSVAFWCNPISGHATLYWYQQILGQGPKLLIQFQNNGVVDDSQLPKDRFSAERLKGVDSTLKIQPAKLEDSAVYLCASSLVPRNYLGNTIYFGEGSWLTVV.